This TCR beta chain was recovered during a study of blood T cell repertoires in COVID-19. About the research overall: The origin of the acute and convalescent COVID-19 samples was the United States, Italy and Spain. PBMCs, B-cell-depleted T cells, or T cells were the source of the cDNA or gDNA that made up the material.

CDR3 length equals 12 residues. Between the trimmed V and J ends, which lost 6 bases and 7 bases, there was a span of 12 bases. CDR1 is LNHDA, CDR2 SQIVND, per germline (reference sequence). Original analysis: How many nucleated cells were present was estimated from reference gene primer amplification. Using immunoSEQ multiplex PCR, the repertoire was profiled, and TCRdb retains in-frame clones only, with some absent. V and J calls and clone size are as listed in that table; D and trimming were resolved from the DNA. Among a few hundred thousand clones, just under 85% were seen once, and the ten largest hold more than 7%.

The source is a man of 80 years or more with acute or convalescent COVID-19. The chain couples TRBV19 to TRBJ1-2; a weak D match, TRBD1 (5 bases). Sequenced material: peripheral blood. CDR3 nucleotides: TGTGCCAGTAGCTTACTTAGGGGTGGCTACACCTTC. Residues: CASSLLRGGYTF.